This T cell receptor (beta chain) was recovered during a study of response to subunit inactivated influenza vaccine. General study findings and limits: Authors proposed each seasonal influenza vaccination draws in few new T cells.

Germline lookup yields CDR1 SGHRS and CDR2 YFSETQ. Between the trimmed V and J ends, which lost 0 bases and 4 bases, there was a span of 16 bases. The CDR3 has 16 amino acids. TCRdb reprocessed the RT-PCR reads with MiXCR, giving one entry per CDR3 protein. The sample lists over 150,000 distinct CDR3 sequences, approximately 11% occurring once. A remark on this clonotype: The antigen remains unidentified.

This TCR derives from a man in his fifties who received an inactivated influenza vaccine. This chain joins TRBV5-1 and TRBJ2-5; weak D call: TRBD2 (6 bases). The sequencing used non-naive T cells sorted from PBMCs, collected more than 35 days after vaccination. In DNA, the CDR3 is TGCGCCAGCAGCTTGGGGGGGAGGAGACCACTAGAGACCCAGTACTTC. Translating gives CASSLGGRRPLETQYF.